This T cell receptor (beta chain) originates from a study of T cells and Merkel cell carcinoma outcomes. General study results and limits: Reportedly, T-cell repertoire with density predicts Merkel cell carcinoma outcomes.

Points on this clone: Its antigen is not identified.

Germline CDR1 and CDR2: SGHVT and SQSDAQ. V was clipped by 7 bases and J by 7 bases, with 10 bases between them. This CDR3 region has 11 residues. TCRdb's table, derived via immunoSEQ multiplex PCR, lists solely in-frame clones and lacks some. Among about 19,000 clones listed, roughly 87% were seen once. The receptor's source is a human donor with Merkel cell carcinoma. The source material was tumor tissue from Merkel cell carcinoma. V is TRBV7-4 and J is TRBJ1-1; no firm D call. CDR3 DNA sequence: TGTGCCAGCATCAATTCAGATGAAGCTTTCTTT. Residues: CASINSDEAFF.